This T cell receptor beta chain was identified in a study of control samples from healthy donors and cancer patients. Profiling relied on immunoSEQ multiplex PCR, and the TCRdb table lists in-frame clones only, not all of them. Here the sample spans 100,000 or so clones, 79% being singletons. Germline CDR1 and CDR2: GTSNPN and SVGIG (reference sequence). Trimming removed 2 bases from V and 1 base from J, with 12 bases in between. CDR3 size: 15 residues. This sequence joins TRBV30 and TRBJ2-1; the D gene is possibly TRBD1 (6 bases). Sequencing was carried out using blood. This TCR was recovered from a woman aged 30 to 39 in good health. The CDR3 DNA reads as TGTGCCTGGAGTCTAGGGGGTAGGTCCTACAATGAGCAGTTCTTC. It translates to CAWSLGGRSYNEQFF.